This T cell receptor (beta chain) was profiled in a study of siplizumab effects on memory and regulatory T cells. Findings and limits, study-wide: Alloreactive CD4+ clones that could be mapped were on average about 69% Treg-derived with siplizumab, against approximately 28% in controls. Some alloreactive sequences were traceable to unstimulated CD4+ memory cells, and siplizumab significantly reduced them.

Generated by immunoSEQ multiplex PCR, the TCRdb table keeps only in-frame clones and is missing some. The repertoire holds more than 85,000 clones, with 90% to 95% as singletons. V shed 0 bases and J shed 5 bases, with 7 bases lying between them. The CDR3 is made up of 14 amino acids. CDR1 and CDR2 from the germline V gene are LNHNV and YYDKDF (reference sequence). In the case of this clone: Its antigen is not known.

The V call is TRBV15, the J call TRBJ2-2, with a tentative D call TRBD2 (6 bases). The TCR was taken from a human donor in good health. The sample comprised Tregs sorted from blood. CDR3 in DNA: TGTGCCACCAGCAGAGATGGGGGGACCGGGGAGCTGTTTTTT. The encoded protein is CATSRDGGTGELFF. The full variable domain, with the rest looked up from reference TRBV15 and TRBJ2-2, is DAMVIQNPRYQVTQFGKPVTLSCSQTLNHNVMYWYQQKSSQAPKLLFHYYDKDFNNEADTPDNFQSRRPNTSFCFLDIRSPGLGDTAMYLCATSRDGGTGELFFGEGSRLTVL.